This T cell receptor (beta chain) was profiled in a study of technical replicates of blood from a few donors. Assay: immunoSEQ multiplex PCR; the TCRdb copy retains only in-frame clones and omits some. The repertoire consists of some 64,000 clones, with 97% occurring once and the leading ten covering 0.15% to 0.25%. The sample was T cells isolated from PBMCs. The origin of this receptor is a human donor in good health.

The CDR3 DNA sequence: TGCGCCAGCAGTCCCGGACAGGGGGATGAAAAACTGTTTTTT. This encodes CASSPGQGDEKLFF. The chain is built from TRBV5-1 and TRBJ1-4, with 10 bases that match TRBD1. Trimming at V came to 5 bases and at J to 6 bases, leaving 4 bases not matched to a gene. The CDR3 is 14 amino acids. Germline V gene lookup returns CDR1 SGHRS and CDR2 YFSETQ.